This T cell receptor (beta chain) was captured by sequencing in a study of T cell responses to AZD1222 COVID-19 vaccine. This clone has only one observation. The assay was immunoSEQ multiplex PCR, and TCRdb's table has in-frame clones only and misses some. This table holds fewer than 85,000 clones, around nine tenths found once. Investigators merged groups given second doses at roughly 4 or roughly 12 weeks. Between the trimmed V and J ends, which lost 3 bases and 4 bases, there was a span of 9 bases. CDR1 is SNHLY and CDR2 is FYNNEI in the germline V gene. This CDR3 contains 13 residues. The starting material was peripheral blood, obtained 28 days after the second AZD1222 dose. The source of this sequence is an adult who received the AZD1222 COVID-19 vaccine. The chain carries TRBV2 and TRBJ1-2; D may be TRBD1 (5 bases). CDR3 sequence: CASSEGTSYGYTF. The CDR3 DNA reads as TGTGCCAGCAGTGAGGGGACCTCCTATGGCTACACCTTC.